In its sample, the clone carrying this TCR beta chain was seen a few times. The antigen is unknown. The CDR3 contains 15 residues. Trimming stripped 0 bases from V and 0 bases from J, with 9 bases between. The germline V gene has CDR1 DFQATT and CDR2 SNEGSKA (reference sequence). These data come from a study of T cells in Graves' hyperthyroidism and ophthalmopathy. Overall study results and limits: Blood also carried most thyroid clonotypes expanded above 0.001.

RNA transcripts yielded amplified TCR beta CDR3 regions. The HTBI primer set drove a first-round RT-PCR of the TCR CDR3. TCRdb ran MiXCR on the multiplex PCR reads and lists one entry per CDR3 protein. In the table there are fewer than 900,000 distinct CDR3 sequences, around 20% of which are singletons. The clonotype comes from a woman between 45 and 60 years old with Graves' hyperthyroidism that later progressed to Graves' ophthalmopathy. The J gene is TRBJ2-4, the V gene TRBV20-1; D perhaps matches TRBD1 (5 bases). The specimen was blood. CDR3 residues: CSARDGAEAKNIQYF. In nucleotides, the CDR3 is TGCAGTGCTAGAGATGGGGCGGAAGCCAAAAACATTCAGTACTTC.